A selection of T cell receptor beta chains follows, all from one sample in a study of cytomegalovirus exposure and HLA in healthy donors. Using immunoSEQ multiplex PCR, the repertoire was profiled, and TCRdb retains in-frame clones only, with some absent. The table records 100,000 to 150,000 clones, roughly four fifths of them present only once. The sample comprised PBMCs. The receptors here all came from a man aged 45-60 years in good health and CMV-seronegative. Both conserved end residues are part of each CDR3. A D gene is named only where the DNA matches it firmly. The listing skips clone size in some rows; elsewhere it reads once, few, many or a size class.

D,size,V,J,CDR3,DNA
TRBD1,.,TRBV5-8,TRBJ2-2,CASSSVGTGGTGELFF,TGTGCCAGCAGCTCGGTTGGGACAGGGGGCACCGGGGAGCTGTTTTTT
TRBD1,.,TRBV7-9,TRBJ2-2,CAIRQGNTGELFF,TGTGCCATAAGACAGGGGAACACCGGGGAGCTGTTTTTT
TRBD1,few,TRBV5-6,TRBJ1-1,CASSPGTGYDTEAFF,TGTGCCAGCAGCCCAGGGACAGGGTACGACACTGAAGCTTTCTTT
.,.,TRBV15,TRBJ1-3,CATAEGSSGNTIYF,TGTGCCACCGCCGAGGGCTCCTCCGGAAACACCATATATTTT
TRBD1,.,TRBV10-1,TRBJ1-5,CASRWDRDTFYNQPQHF,TGCGCCAGCCGATGGGACAGGGATACTTTTTACAATCAGCCCCAGCATTTT
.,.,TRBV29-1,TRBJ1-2,CSVEDPEVDYGYTF,TGCAGCGTTGAAGATCCGGAGGTGGACTATGGCTACACCTTC
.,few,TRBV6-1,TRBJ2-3,CASSEGPNTDTQYF,TGTGCCAGCAGTGAAGGTCCCAACACAGATACGCAGTATTTT
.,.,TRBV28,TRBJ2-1,CASRNGGSYNEQFF,TGTGCCAGCAGGAACGGGGGCTCCTACAATGAGCAGTTCTTC
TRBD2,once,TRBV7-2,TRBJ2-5,CASSLRAGTSGGPYF,TGTGCCAGCAGCTTAAGAGCCGGGACTAGCGGGGGGCCGTACTTC
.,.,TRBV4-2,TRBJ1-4,CASSQEGGGATNEKLFF,TGTGCCAGCAGCCAAGAGGGGGGGGGAGCAACTAATGAAAAACTGTTTTTT
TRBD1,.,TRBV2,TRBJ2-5,CASSGHRDRGLETQYF,TGTGCCAGCAGTGGACACCGGGACAGGGGGTTAGAGACCCAGTACTTC
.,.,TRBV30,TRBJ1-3,CACGGSGNTIYF,TGTGCCTGCGGCGGCTCTGGAAACACCATATATTTT
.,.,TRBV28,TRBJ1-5,CASRDQGYSNQPQHF,TGTGCCAGCAGAGACCAGGGGTATAGCAATCAGCCCCAGCATTTT